Given below is one T cell receptor (beta chain) in context. The data were obtained in a study of blood T cell repertoires in COVID-19. As for the study in general: Spain, Italy and the United States supplied samples that represented acute and convalescent COVID-19. PBMCs, B-cell-depleted T cells, or T cells were the source of the cDNA or gDNA that made up the material.

How the authors handled the data: Amplification of reference gene primers provided the estimated nucleated cell counts. Repertoires were generated with immunoSEQ multiplex PCR, while TCRdb's copy carries only in-frame clones and drops some. The D gene and trimming were derived from the DNA, and the V and J assignments and clone size from that table. The table includes 50,000 to 60,000 clones, approximately 83% detected once. Germline V CDR1 and CDR2: SGHTS, YDEGEE. Trimming took off 4 bases at V and 2 bases at J, with 12 bases between the two ends. The CDR3 runs 14 residues. The TCR sequence derives from a man aged 70-80 years with active COVID-19. Sequenced input: peripheral blood. The V and J genes are TRBV5-8 and TRBJ1-1; tentative D call: TRBD1 (5 bases). CDR3: CASSLMGQNTEAFF. The CDR3 nucleotides are TGTGCCAGCAGCCTTATGGGGCAAAACACTGAAGCTTTCTTT.